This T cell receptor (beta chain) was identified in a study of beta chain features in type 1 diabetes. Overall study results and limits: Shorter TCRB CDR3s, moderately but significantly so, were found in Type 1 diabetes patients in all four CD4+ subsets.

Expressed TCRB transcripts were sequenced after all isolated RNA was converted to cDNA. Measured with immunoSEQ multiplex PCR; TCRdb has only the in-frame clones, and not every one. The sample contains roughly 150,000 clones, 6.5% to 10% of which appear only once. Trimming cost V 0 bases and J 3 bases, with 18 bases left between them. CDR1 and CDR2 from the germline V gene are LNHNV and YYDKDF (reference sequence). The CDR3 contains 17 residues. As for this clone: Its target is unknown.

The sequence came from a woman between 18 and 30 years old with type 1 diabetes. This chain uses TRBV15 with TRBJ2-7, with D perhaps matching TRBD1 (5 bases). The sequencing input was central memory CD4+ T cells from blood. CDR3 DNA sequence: TGTGCCACCAGCAGAGATCGCCAGGGAACACCACTCTACGAGCAGTACTTC. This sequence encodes CATSRDRQGTPLYEQYF. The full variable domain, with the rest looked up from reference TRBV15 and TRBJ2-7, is DAMVIQNPRYQVTQFGKPVTLSCSQTLNHNVMYWYQQKSSQAPKLLFHYYDKDFNNEADTPDNFQSRRPNTSFCFLDIRSPGLGDTAMYLCATSRDRQGTPLYEQYFGPGTRLTVT.